This TCR beta chain was identified during a study of T cells in Graves' hyperthyroidism and ophthalmopathy. Trimming took 3 bases from V and 1 from J, leaving 15 bases between them. This CDR3 is 16 amino acids long. Per germline, CDR1 MNHNS and CDR2 SASEGT. Overall study findings and caveats: In the blood, most expanded thyroid clonotypes above 0.001 appeared as well.

Notes on this clonotype: Its target is not known.

The source material, RNA transcripts, was used to amplify TCR beta CDR3 regions. Researchers ran a first-round RT-PCR on the TCR CDR3 using the HTBI primer set. TCRdb reanalysed the multiplex PCR reads using MiXCR and keeps one entry per CDR3 protein. The sample has approximately 400,000 distinct CDR3 sequences; around 15% are singletons. Sequences were obtained from blood. The TCR sequence derives from a woman in her 30s with Graves' ophthalmopathy. The chain joins TRBV6-1 to TRBJ2-5; possibly TRBD2 for D (6 bases). The CDR3 sequence: CASSDVGGPRQETQYF. The CDR3 bases are TGTGCCAGCAGTGATGTCGGGGGACCGCGCCAAGAGACCCAGTACTTC.